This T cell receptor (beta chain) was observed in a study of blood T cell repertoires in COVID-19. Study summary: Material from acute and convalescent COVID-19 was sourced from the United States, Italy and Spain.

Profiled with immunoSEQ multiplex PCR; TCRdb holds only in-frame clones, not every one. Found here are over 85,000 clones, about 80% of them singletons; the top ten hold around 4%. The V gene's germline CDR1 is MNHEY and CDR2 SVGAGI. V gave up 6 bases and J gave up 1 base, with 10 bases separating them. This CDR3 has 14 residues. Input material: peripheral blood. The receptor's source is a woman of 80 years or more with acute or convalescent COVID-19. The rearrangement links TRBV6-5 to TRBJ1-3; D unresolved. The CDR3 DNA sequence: TGTGCCAGCAGACCTAACGTTTCTGGAAACACCATATATTTT. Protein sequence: CASRPNVSGNTIYF.